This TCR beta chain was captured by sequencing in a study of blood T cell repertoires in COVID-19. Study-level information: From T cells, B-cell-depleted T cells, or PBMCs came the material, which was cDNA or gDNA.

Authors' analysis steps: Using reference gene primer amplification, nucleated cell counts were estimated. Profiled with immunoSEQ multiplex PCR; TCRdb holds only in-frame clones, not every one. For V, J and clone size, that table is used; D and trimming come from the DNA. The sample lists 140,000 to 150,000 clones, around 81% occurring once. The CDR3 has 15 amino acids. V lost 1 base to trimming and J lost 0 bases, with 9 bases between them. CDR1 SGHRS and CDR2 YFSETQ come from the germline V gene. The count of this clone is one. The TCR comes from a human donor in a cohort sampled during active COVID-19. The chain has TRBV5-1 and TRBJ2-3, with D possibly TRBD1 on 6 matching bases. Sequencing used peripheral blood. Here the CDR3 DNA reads TGCGCCAGCAGCTTGACAGGGATAAGCACAGATACGCAGTATTTT. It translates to CASSLTGISTDTQYF.